This paragraph covers one TCR beta chain sequence. Antigen: not known. In germline, CDR1 is SGHRS, CDR2 YFSETQ. The ends lost 4 bases at V and 4 bases at J; junction bases unmatched: 17. The CDR3 totals 19 residues. All trial patients relapsed after autologous stem cell transplantation. Patients had relapsed/refractory classical Hodgkin lymphoma with complete response, partial response or progressive disease as best response. Some clones are missing from TCRdb's copy, which holds only in-frame ones; the method was immunoSEQ multiplex PCR. Of 150,000 or so clones in the sample, just under 80% were seen once. These data are taken from a study of PD-1 blockade in classical Hodgkin lymphoma. Whole-study findings and limits: Baseline diversity was lower in partial responders and progressors than complete responders. The study found that TCR diversity rose significantly by C4D1 in CD4+ but not CD8+ cells. Healthy donors were reported to have higher baseline TCR diversity than newly diagnosed patients.

Here the sequenced sample was peripheral blood mononuclear cells (PBMCs), taken before the second cycle of nivolumab. The sequence came from a human donor with classical Hodgkin lymphoma. The genes are TRBV5-1 and TRBJ1-4, with TRBD1 matching 9 bases. The CDR3 loop is CASSTPGQGFLLNNEKLFF. CDR3 coding DNA: TGCGCCAGCAGCACACCGGGACAGGGCTTCTTACTTAATAATGAAAAACTGTTTTTT.